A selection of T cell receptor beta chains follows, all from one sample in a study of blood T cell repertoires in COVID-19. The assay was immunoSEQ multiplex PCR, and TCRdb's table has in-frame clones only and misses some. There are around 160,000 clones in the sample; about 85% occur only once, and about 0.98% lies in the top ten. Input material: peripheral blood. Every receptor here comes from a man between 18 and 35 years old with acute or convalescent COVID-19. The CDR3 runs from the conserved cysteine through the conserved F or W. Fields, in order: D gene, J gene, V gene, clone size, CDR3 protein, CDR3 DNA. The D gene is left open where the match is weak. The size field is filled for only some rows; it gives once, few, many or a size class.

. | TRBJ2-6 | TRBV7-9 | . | CASSSQDSGANVLTF | TGTGCCAGCAGCTCCCAGGACTCTGGGGCCAACGTCCTGACTTTC
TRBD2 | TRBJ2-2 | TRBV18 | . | CASSPMTSGDNTGELFF | TGTGCCAGCTCACCAATGACTAGCGGAGATAACACCGGGGAGCTGTTTTTT
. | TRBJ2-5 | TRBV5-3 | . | CARSFFPGYSETQYF | TGTGCCAGAAGCTTTTTTCCAGGCTACAGTGAGACCCAGTACTTC
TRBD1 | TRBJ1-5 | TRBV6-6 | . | CASSPTGGVSNQPQHF | TGTGCCAGCAGTCCTACAGGGGGCGTTAGCAATCAGCCCCAGCATTTT
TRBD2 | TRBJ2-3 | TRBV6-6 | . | CASSPGLAGTTDTQYF | TGTGCCAGCAGCCCAGGACTAGCGGGGACCACAGATACGCAGTATTTT
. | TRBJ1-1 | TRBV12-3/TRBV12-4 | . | CASKVEGNTEAFF | TGTGCCAGCAAGGTGGAGGGGAACACTGAAGCTTTCTTT
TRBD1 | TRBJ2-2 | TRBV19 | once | CATSSGQGANSELFF | TGTGCCACCTCCTCGGGGCAGGGGGCGAATTCGGAGCTGTTTTTT
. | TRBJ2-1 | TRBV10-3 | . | CAISEPLKTEASYNEQFF | TGTGCCATCAGTGAGCCCCTCAAAACAGAAGCCTCCTACAATGAGCAGTTCTTC
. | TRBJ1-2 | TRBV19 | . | CASSIDLRSGYTF | TGTGCCAGTAGTATAGATCTCAGGTCTGGCTACACCTTC
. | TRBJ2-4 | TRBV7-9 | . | CASSLGESRWNIQYF | TGTGCCAGCAGCTTAGGGGAGTCCAGGTGGAACATTCAGTACTTC
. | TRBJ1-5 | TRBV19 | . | CASKDPQQPQHF | TGTGCCAGTAAAGATCCACAGCAGCCCCAGCATTTT
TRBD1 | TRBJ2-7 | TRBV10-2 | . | CASSEGTDSYEQYF | TGCGCCAGCAGTGAGGGGACAGACTCCTACGAGCAGTACTTC
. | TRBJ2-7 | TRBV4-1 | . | CASSQVQALMYEQYF | TGCGCCAGCAGCCAAGTACAGGCCCTTATGTACGAGCAGTACTTC
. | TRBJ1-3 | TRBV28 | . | CASSLLGVAGNTIYF | TGTGCCAGCAGTTTATTAGGGGTCGCTGGAAACACCATATATTTT
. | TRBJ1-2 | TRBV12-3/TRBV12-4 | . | CASGPEGSGYTF | TGTGCCAGCGGGCCGGAGGGCAGTGGCTACACCTTC
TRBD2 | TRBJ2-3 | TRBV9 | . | CASRPWGGSTDTQYF | TGTGCCAGCAGACCCTGGGGGGGAAGCACAGATACGCAGTATTTT
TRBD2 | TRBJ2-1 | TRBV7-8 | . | CASSLASGGQQFF | TGTGCCAGCAGCTTAGCTAGCGGGGGGCAGCAGTTCTTC
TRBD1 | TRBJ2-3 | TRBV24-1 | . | CATSDLDRGGTDTQYF | TGTGCCACCAGTGATCTGGACAGGGGAGGCACAGATACGCAGTATTTT
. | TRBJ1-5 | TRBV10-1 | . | CASSDGNQPQHF | TGCGCCAGCAGTGACGGGAATCAGCCCCAGCATTTT
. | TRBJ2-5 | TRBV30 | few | CAWNKGGMARGTQYF | TGTGCCTGGAACAAGGGGGGGATGGCTCGCGGGACCCAGTACTTC
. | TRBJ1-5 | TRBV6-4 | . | CASSDSNLPGEGGQPQHF | TGTGCCAGCAGTGACTCGAATTTGCCAGGGGAGGGTGGTCAGCCCCAGCATTTT
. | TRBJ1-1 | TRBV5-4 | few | CASSLDWGVSTEAFF | TGTGCCAGCAGCTTGGATTGGGGGGTCTCTACTGAAGCTTTCTTT
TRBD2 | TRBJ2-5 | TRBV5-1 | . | CASSLSGGPPETQYF | TGCGCCAGCAGCTTGAGCGGGGGGCCGCCAGAGACCCAGTACTTC
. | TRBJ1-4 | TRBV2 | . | CASSDGSVNEKLFF | TGTGCCAGCAGTGACGGCAGCGTAAATGAAAAACTGTTTTTT
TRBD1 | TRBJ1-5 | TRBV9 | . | CASNYVTGTQGNQPQHF | TGTGCCAGCAACTATGTGACAGGGACCCAGGGCAATCAGCCCCAGCATTTT
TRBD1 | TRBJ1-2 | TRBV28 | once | CASRTGTENYGYTF | TGTGCCAGCAGAACCGGGACAGAGAACTATGGCTACACCTTC
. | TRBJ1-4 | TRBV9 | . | CASSRGGDGTRNEKLFF | TGTGCCAGCAGCCGAGGGGGTGACGGGACACGTAATGAAAAACTGTTTTTT
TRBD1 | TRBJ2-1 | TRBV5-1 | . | CASSLAPLGQGAGEQFF | TGCGCCAGCAGCTTGGCCCCACTGGGACAGGGGGCCGGTGAGCAGTTCTTC
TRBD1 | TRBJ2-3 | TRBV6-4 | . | CASSRQGGTDTQYF | TGTGCCAGCAGTCGACAGGGGGGCACAGATACGCAGTATTTT
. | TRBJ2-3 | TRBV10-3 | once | CAISRDKSSQYF | TGTGCCATCAGTAGGGACAAATCTTCGCAGTATTTT
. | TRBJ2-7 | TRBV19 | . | CASSMFGGYEQYF | TGTGCCAGTAGTATGTTTGGGGGGTACGAGCAGTACTTC
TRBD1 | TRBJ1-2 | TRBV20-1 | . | CSASPGGDYGYTF | TGCAGTGCTAGTCCAGGGGGCGACTATGGCTACACCTTC
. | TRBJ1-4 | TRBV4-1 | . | CASSQAHGIGEKLFF | TGCGCCAGCAGCCAGGCCCACGGGATCGGAGAAAAACTGTTTTTT
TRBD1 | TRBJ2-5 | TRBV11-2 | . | CASSATPTGGETQYF | TGTGCCAGCAGCGCAACGCCGACAGGGGGGGAGACCCAGTACTTC
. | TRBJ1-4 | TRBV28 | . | CASSPGYFTNEKLFF | TGTGCCAGCAGCCCAGGGTATTTCACTAATGAAAAACTGTTTTTT
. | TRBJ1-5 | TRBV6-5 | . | CAIRRTVSNQPQHF | TGTGCCATAAGGAGGACAGTCAGCAATCAGCCCCAGCATTTT
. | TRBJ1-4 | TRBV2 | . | CASSGSGGGQLFF | TGTGCCAGCAGTGGATCGGGGGGAGGGCAACTGTTTTTT
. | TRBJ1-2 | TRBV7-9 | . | CASSLEGGWGNYGYTF | TGTGCCAGCAGCTTAGAGGGAGGGTGGGGCAACTATGGCTACACCTTC
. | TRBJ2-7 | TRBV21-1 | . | CASSLGWDNRDEQYF | TGTGCCAGCAGCCTGGGATGGGACAACCGGGACGAGCAGTACTTC
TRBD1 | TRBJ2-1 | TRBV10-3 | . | CAISEGTGLNNEQFF | TGTGCCATCAGCGAAGGGACAGGACTGAACAATGAGCAGTTCTTC
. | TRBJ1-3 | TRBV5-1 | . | CASTGGGRLSGNTIYF | TGCGCCAGCACGGGGGGCGGCAGGCTCTCTGGAAACACCATATATTTT
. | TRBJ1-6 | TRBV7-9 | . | CASSLQGSPLHF | TGTGCCAGCAGCCTCCAGGGGTCACCCCTCCACTTT
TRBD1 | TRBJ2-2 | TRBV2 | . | CAIRGGTGVTGELFF | TGTGCCATCAGAGGAGGGACAGGGGTCACCGGGGAGCTGTTTTTT
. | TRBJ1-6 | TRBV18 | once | CASSPTPQAGSYNSPLHF | TGTGCCAGCTCACCGACTCCACAAGCGGGCTCCTATAATTCACCCCTCCACTTT
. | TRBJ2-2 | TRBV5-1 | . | CASSPYSGRELFF | TGCGCCAGCAGCCCTTATAGCGGCCGGGAGCTGTTTTTT
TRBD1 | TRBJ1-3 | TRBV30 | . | CAWSVPDRDRNTIYF | TGTGCCTGGAGTGTACCGGACAGGGATAGAAACACCATATATTTT
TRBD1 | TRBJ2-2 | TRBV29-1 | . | CSLATGDTGELFF | TGCAGCCTCGCGACAGGGGACACCGGGGAGCTGTTTTTT
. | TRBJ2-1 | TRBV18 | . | CASSPKLGSNEQFF | TGTGCCAGCTCACCGAAATTAGGGAGTAATGAGCAGTTCTTC
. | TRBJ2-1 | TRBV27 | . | CASSLSGGAFFRFF | TGTGCCAGCAGTTTATCGGGGGGGGCTTTCTTTCGGTTCTTC
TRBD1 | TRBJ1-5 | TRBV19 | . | CASSIDRGRGEPQHF | TGTGCCAGTAGTATCGACAGGGGGCGCGGGGAGCCCCAGCATTTT
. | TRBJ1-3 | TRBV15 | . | CATSRDVRVITGNTIYF | TGTGCCACCAGCAGAGATGTCAGGGTGATTACTGGAAACACCATATATTTT
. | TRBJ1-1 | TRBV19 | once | CATGGQPNTEAFF | TGTGCCACCGGAGGACAGCCGAACACTGAAGCTTTCTTT
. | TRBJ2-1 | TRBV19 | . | CASTQLGEGDEQFF | TGTGCCAGTACCCAACTTGGGGAAGGGGATGAGCAGTTCTTC
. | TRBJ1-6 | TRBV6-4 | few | CASSDLNSPLHF | TGTGCCAGCAGTGACCTGAATTCACCCCTCCACTTT
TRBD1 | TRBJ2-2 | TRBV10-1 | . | CASSPGTANTGELFF | TGCGCCAGCAGCCCCGGGACAGCGAACACCGGGGAGCTGTTTTTT
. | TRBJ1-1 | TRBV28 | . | CASSKRGGFLEAFF | TGTGCCAGCAGTAAAAGGGGAGGATTTCTTGAAGCTTTCTTT
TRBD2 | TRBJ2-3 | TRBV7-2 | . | CASSAAGGQADTQYF | TGTGCCAGCAGCGCCGCGGGGGGGCAGGCAGATACGCAGTATTTT
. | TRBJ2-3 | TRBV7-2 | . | CASSLFRGDTDTQYF | TGTGCCAGCAGCTTATTCAGGGGGGATACAGATACGCAGTATTTT
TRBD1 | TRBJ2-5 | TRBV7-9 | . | CASSSTGGQETQYF | TGTGCCAGCAGCTCCACAGGGGGCCAAGAGACCCAGTACTTC
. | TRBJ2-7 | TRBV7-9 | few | CASSLVSPPYEQYF | TGTGCCAGCAGCTTAGTTTCTCCCCCCTACGAGCAGTACTTC